The source of this T cell receptor (beta chain) is a study of T cell responses to AZD1222 COVID-19 vaccine. The CDR3 extends over 15 amino acids. The V gene's germline CDR1 is MNHEY and CDR2 SVGAGI. The V and J ends lost 7 bases and 1 base respectively, with 14 bases between them. The protocol was immunoSEQ multiplex PCR, while the TCRdb copy is restricted to in-frame clones and leaves out a portion. The sample carries 30,000 to 35,000 clones, over 75% recorded once. Study-level points and caveats: Regions 160-218 and 743-854 held dominance among vaccine-associated CD4 TCRs, which spanned spike.

In its sample, this clone was seen once. The antigen is not known. This chain joins TRBV6-5 and TRBJ1-5; D may be TRBD1 (6 bases). The sequencing used peripheral blood, collected 28 days after the second AZD1222 dose. The TCR sequence derives from an adult who received the AZD1222 COVID-19 vaccine. Here the CDR3 DNA reads TGTGCCAGCAATCCAGGACAGCCCAGCAATCAGCCCCAGCATTTT. It specifies CASNPGQPSNQPQHF.